This T cell receptor (beta chain) was captured in a study of shared clonotypes between healthy human individuals. Whole-study results and caveats: Memory subsets generally showed smaller estimated richness than naive subsets did.

This clone was seen more than once but under ten times. Its cognate antigen is unknown. The method was immunoSEQ multiplex PCR; TCRdb's version includes in-frame clones alone and lacks a portion of them. The table has about 1.1 million clones, 70% to 85% seen once. Sequencing was carried out using memory CD4+ T cells from PBMCs. Subset here: CD45RA-negative fraction. This TCR came from a man aged 18 to 29 in good health. Some clones in this sample may be carry-over from other donors' samples.

This CDR3 is CASSFAGLAYQETQYF. The CDR3 bases are TGTGCCAGCAGTTTCGCGGGTCTAGCGTACCAAGAGACCCAGTACTTC. V gene TRBV28 combines with J gene TRBJ2-5, with D tentatively TRBD2 (6 bases). CDR1 is MDHEN, CDR2 SYDVKM, per germline. Trimming took 3 bases from V and 0 from J, leaving 14 bases between them. This CDR3 spans 16 amino acids.